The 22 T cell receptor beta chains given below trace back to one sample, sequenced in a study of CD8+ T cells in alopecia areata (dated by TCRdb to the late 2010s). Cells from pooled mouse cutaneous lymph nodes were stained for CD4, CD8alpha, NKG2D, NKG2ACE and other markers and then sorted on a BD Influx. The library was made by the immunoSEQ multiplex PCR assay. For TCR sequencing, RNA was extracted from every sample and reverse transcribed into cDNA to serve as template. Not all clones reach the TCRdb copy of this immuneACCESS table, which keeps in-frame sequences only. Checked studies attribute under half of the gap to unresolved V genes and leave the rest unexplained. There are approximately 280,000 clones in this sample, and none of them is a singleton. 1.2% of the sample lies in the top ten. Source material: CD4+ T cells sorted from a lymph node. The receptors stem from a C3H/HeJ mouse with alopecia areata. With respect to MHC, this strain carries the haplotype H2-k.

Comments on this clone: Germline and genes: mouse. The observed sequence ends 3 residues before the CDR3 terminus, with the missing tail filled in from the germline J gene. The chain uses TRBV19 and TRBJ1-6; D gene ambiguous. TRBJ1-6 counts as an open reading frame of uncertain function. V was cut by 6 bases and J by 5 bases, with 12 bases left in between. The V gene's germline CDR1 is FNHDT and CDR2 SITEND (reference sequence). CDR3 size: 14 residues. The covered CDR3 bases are TGTGCCAGCACCTCAGACAAAGATAATTCGCCC. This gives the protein CASTSDKDNSP. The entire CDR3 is CASTSDKDNSPLYF.

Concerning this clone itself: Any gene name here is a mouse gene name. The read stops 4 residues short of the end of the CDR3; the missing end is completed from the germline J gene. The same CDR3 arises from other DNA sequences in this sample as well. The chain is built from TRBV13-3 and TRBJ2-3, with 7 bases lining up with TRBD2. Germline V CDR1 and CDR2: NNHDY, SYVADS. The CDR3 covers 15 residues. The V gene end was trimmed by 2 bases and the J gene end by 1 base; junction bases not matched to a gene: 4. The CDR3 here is CASSERLGGAETLYF. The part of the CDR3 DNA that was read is TGTGCCAGCAGTGAAAGGCTGGGGGGTGCAGAA.

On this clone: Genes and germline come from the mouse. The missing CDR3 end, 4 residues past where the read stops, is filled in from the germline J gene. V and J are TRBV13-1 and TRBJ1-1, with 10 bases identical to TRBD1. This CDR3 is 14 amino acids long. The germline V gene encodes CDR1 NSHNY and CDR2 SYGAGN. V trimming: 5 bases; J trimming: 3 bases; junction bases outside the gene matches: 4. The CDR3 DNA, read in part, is TGTGCCAGCAGGACAGGGGGCCGAGACACA. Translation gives CASRTGGRDT. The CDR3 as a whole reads CASRTGGRDTEVFF.

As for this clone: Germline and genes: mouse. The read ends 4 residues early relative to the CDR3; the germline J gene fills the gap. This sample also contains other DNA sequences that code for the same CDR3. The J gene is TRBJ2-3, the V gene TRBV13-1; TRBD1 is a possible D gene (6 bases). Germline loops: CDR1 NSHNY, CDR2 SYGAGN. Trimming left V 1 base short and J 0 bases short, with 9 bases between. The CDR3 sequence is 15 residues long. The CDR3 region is CASSDSGTSAETLYF. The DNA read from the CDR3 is TGTGCCAGCAGTGATTCGGGGACAAGTGCAGAA.

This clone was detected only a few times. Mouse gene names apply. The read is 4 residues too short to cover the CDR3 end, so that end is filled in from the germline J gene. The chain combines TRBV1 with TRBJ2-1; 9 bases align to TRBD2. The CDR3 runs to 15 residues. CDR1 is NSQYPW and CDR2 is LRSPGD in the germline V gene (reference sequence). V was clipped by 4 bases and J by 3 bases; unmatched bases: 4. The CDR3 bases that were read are TGCACCTGCAGTGGACTGGGGGCCGGCTATGCT. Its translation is CTCSGLGAGYA. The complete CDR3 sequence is CTCSGLGAGYAEQFF.

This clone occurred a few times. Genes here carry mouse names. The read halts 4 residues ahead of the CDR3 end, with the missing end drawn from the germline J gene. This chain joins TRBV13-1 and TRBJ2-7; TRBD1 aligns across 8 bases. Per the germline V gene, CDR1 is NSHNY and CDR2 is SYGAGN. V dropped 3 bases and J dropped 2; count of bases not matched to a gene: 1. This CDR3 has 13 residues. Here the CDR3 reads CASSVQGAYEQYF. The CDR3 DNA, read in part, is TGTGCCAGCAGTGTACAGGGGGCCTAT.

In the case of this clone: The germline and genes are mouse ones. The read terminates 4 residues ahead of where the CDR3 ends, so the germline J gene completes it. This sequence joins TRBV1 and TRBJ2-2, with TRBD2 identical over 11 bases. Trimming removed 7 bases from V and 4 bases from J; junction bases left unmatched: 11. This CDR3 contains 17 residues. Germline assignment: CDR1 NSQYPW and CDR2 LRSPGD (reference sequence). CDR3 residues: CTCIGNWGGATTGQLYF. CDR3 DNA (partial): TGCACCTGCATCGGAAACTGGGGGGGCGCAACCACCGGG.

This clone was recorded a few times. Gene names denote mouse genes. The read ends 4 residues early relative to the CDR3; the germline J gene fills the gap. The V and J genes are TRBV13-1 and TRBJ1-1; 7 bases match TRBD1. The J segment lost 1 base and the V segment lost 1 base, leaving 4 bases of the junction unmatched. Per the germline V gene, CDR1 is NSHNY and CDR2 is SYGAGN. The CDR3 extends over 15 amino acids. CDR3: CASSDTGTENTEVFF. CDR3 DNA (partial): TGTGCCAGCAGTGATACCGGGACAGAAAACACA.

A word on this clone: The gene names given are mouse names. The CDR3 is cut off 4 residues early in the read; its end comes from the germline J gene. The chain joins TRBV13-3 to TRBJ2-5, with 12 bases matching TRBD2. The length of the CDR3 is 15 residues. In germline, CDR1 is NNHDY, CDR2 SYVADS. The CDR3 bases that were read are TGTGCCAGCAGTGATGGACTGGGGGGGCGGGAC. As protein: CASSDGLGGRD. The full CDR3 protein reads CASSDGLGGRDTQYF. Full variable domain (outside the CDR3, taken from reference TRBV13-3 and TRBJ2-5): EAAVTQSPRSKVAVTGGKVTLSCHQTNNHDYMYWYRQDTGHGLRLIHYSYVADSTEKGDIPDGYKASRPSQENFSLILELASLSQTAVYFCASSDGLGGRDTQYFGPGTRLLVL.

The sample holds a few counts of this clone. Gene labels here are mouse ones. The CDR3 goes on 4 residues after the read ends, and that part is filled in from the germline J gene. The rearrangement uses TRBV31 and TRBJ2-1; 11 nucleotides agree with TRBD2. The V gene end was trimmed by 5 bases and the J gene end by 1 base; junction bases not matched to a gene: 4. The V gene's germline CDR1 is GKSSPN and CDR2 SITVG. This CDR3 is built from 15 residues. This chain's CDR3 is CAWGRDWGNYAEQFF. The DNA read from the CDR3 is TGTGCCTGGGGGCGGGACTGGGGGAACTATGCT.

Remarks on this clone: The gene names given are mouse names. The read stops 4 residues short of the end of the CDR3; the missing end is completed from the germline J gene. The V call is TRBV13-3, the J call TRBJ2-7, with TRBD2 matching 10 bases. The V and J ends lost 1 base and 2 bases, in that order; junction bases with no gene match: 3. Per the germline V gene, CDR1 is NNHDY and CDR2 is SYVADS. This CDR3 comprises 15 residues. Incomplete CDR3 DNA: TGTGCCAGCAGTGATCCGGGACTGGGGCCCTAT. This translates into CASSDPGLGPY. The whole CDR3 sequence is CASSDPGLGPYEQYF.

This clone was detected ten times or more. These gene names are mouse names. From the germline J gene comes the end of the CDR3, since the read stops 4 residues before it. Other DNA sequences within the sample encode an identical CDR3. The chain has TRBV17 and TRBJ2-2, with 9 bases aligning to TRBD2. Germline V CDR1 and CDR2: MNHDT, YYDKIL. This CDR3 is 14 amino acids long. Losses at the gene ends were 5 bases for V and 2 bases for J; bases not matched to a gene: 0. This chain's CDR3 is CASSLGGNTGQLYF. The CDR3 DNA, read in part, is TGTGCTAGCAGTCTGGGGGGGAACACCGGG.

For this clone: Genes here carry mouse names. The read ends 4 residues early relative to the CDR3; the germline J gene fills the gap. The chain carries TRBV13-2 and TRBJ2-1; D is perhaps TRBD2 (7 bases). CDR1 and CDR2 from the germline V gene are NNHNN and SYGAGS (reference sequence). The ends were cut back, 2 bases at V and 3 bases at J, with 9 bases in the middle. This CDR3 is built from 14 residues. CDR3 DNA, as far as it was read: TGTGCCAGCGGTGAGCTGGGGGCCTATGCT. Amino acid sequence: CASGELGAYA. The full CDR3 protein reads CASGELGAYAEQFF.

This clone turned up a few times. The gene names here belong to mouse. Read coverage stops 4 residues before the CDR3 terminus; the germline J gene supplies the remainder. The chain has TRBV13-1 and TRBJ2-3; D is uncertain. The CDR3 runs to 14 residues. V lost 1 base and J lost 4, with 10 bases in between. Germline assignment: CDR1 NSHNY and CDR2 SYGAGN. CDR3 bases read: TGTGCCAGCAGTGATTTTCAGGAACCAGAA. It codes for CASSDFQEPE. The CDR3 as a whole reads CASSDFQEPETLYF.

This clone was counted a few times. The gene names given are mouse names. CDR3 loop: CASRGQGSYAEQFF. CDR3 DNA, as far as it was read: TGTGCCAGCAGGGGACAGGGGAGCTATGCT. V usage is TRBV13-1 and J usage is TRBJ2-1; 10 bases are shared with TRBD1. The DNA ends 4 residues before the CDR3 does, and the rest of the CDR3 is filled in from the germline J gene. Unmatched junction bases numbered 2, after V lost 5 bases and J lost 3 bases. Germline CDR1 is NSHNY and CDR2 is SYGAGN. This CDR3 spans 14 amino acids.

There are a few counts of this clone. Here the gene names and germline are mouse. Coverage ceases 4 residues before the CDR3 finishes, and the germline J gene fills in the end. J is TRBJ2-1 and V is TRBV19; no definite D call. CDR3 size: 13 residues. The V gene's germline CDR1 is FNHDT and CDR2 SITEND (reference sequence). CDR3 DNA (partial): TGTGCCAGCAGTATGCCCCCTAGGGCT. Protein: CASSMPPRA. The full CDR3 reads CASSMPPRAEQFF.

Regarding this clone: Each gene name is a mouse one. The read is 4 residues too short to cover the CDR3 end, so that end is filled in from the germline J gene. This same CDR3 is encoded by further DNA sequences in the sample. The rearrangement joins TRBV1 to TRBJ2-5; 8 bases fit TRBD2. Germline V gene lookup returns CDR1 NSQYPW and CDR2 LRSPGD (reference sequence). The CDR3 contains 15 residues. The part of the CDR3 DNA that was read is TGCACCTGCAGTGCAGTAGGGGGGGCGCAGGAC. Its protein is CTCSAVGGAQD. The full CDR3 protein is CTCSAVGGAQDTQYF.

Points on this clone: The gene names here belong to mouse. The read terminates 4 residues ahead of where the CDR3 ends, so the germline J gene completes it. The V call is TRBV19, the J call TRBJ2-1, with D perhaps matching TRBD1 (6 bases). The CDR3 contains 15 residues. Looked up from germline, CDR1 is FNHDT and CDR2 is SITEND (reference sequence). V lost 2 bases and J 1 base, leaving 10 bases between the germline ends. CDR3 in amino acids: CASSIQGRNYAEQFF. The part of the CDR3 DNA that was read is TGTGCCAGCAGTATTCAGGGGAGGAACTATGCT.

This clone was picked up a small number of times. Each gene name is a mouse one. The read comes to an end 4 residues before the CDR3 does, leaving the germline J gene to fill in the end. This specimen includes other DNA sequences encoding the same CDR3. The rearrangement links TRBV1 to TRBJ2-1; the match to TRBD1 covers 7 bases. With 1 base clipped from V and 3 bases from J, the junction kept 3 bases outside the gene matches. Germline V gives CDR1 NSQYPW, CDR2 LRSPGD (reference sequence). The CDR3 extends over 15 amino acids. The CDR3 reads CTCSAAGTVYAEQFF. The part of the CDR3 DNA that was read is TGCACCTGCAGTGCAGCCGGGACAGTCTATGCT.

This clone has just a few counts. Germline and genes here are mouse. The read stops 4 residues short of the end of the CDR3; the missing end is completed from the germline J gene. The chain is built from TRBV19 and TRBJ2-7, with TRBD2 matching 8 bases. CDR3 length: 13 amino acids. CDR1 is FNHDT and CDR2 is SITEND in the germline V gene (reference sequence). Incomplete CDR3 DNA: TGTGCCAGCAGTAAACACTGGGGGTAT. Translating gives CASSKHWGY. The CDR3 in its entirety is CASSKHWGYEQYF.

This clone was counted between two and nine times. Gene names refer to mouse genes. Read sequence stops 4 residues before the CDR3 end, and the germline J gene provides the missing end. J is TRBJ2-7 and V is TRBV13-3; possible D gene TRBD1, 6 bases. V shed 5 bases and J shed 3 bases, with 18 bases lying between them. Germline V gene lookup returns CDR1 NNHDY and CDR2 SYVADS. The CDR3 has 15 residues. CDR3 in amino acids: CASRAPRQDFYEQYF. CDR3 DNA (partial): TGTGCCAGCAGGGCCCCTCGACAGGACTTCTAT.

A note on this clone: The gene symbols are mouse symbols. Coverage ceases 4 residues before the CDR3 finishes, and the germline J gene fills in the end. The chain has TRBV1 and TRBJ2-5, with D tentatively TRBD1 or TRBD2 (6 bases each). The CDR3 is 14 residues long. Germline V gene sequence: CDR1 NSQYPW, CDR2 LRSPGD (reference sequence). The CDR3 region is CTCSAEGAEDTQYF. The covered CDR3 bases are TGCACCTGCAGTGCAGAGGGGGCCGAGGAC.